Following are 8 T cell receptor beta chains from one sample sequenced in a study of CD8 T cells in Susac syndrome. Reverse transcription of 0.5 to 1 ug RNA used random hexamers. TCRdb passed the immunoSEQ multiplex PCR reads through MiXCR, listing each CDR3 protein once. The sample records some 450,000 distinct CDR3 sequences, 75% to 90% being singletons. Source material: CD8+ T cells from PBMCs. Receptors originate from a human donor with multiple sclerosis.

J is TRBJ2-7 and V is TRBV4-1; a weak D match, TRBD1 (6 bases). Between the trimmed V and J ends, which lost 3 bases and 7 bases, there was a span of 16 bases. This CDR3 has 14 residues. Per the germline V gene, CDR1 is MGHRA and CDR2 is YSYEKL. The CDR3, as DNA: TGCGCCAGCAGCCAGCCGACAGGTGTGGGGGAGCAGTACTTC. This codes for CASSQPTGVGEQYF.

V is TRBV9 and J is TRBJ1-4; 7 bases align to TRBD1. Losses at the gene ends were 4 bases for V and 0 bases for J; bases not matched to a gene: 6. Germline CDR1 is SGDLS and CDR2 is YYNGEE. This CDR3 comprises 16 residues. The CDR3 loop is CASSSAGQTTNEKLFF. DNA for the CDR3: TGTGCCAGCAGCTCAGCGGGACAGACAACTAATGAAAAACTGTTTTTT.

This rearrangement joins TRBV7-8 to TRBJ1-1; 11 bases line up with TRBD1. Unmatched junction bases numbered 3, after V lost 3 bases and J lost 0 bases. Germline V CDR1 and CDR2: SGHVS, FQNEAQ. The CDR3 runs to 16 residues. CDR3 residues: CASSFRTGGMNTEAFF. In DNA form, the CDR3 reads TGTGCCAGCAGCTTTAGGACAGGGGGCATGAACACTGAAGCTTTCTTT. Complete variable domain (other parts from reference TRBV7-8 and TRBJ1-1): GAGVSQSPRYKVAKRGQDVALRCDPISGHVSLFWYQQALGQGPEFLTYFQNEAQLDKSGLPSDRFFAERPEGSVSTLKIQRTQQEDSAVYLCASSFRTGGMNTEAFFGQGTRLTVV.

The rearrangement joins TRBV7-9 to TRBJ2-5; TRBD2 matches at 8 bases. Germline V gene data show CDR1 as SEHNR and CDR2 as FQNEAQ (reference sequence). The trim removed 5 bases at V and 2 bases at J, leaving 10 bases unmatched. The CDR3 contains 16 residues. The chain's CDR3 is CASSPDYAGGQETQYF. CDR3 in DNA: TGTGCCAGCAGCCCTGACTATGCGGGGGGACAAGAGACCCAGTACTTC. Looking up the rest from reference TRBV7-9 and TRBJ2-5 gives the full variable domain: DTGVSQNPRHKITKRGQNVTFRCDPISEHNRLYWYRQTLGQGPEFLTYFQNEAQLEKSRLLSDRFSAERPKGSFSTLEIQRTEQGDSAMYLCASSPDYAGGQETQYFGPGTRLLVL.

The rearrangement links TRBV19 to TRBJ2-6; the D gene is possibly TRBD1 (5 bases). This CDR3 region has 16 residues. The germline V and J ends were trimmed by 1 base and 4 bases, with 11 bases remaining between them. CDR1 is LNHDA and CDR2 is SQIVND in the germline V gene (reference sequence). The CDR3, as DNA: TGTGCCAGTAGTATAGTCCAGGGTAGCGGGGCCAACGTCCTGACTTTC. This sequence encodes CASSIVQGSGANVLTF.

V is TRBV7-9 and J is TRBJ2-7; weak D call: TRBD2 (7 bases). The germline gives CDR1 SEHNR, CDR2 FQNEAQ (reference sequence). The CDR3 totals 14 residues. Trimming removed 5 bases from V and 4 bases from J, with 15 bases in between. DNA of the CDR3: TGTGCCAGCAGCCCTTGGGAGGGGGGTTACGAGCAGTACTTC. Translating gives CASSPWEGGYEQYF.

The chain is built from TRBV7-6 and TRBJ2-7; the D is unclear. The V and J ends lost 3 bases and 3 bases respectively, with 9 bases between them. The CDR3 is 13 amino acids. Germline-derived CDR1 and CDR2 are SGHVS and FNYEAQ. The CDR3 is CASSFDLFYEQYF. The DNA of the CDR3 is TGTGCCAGCAGCTTCGACTTATTCTACGAGCAGTACTTC.

This clonotype was found a few times. The chain is built from TRBV6-5 and TRBJ2-7; the D is unclear. The CDR3 has 15 residues. In germline, CDR1 is MNHEY, CDR2 SVGAGI. With 0 bases removed from V and 2 bases from J, the gap between germline ends came to 11 bases. As DNA, the CDR3 is TGTGCCAGCAGTTACTCGAGGTCTCCACCCTACGAGCAGTACTTC. Translation gives CASSYSRSPPYEQYF.